These 7 T cell receptor beta chains were sequenced from one sample in a study of shared clonotypes between healthy human individuals. Generated by immunoSEQ multiplex PCR, the TCRdb table keeps only in-frame clones and is missing some. The sample carries about 2,500,000 clones, over 85% recorded once. Sequenced: naive CD4+ T cells sorted from blood. Noted subset: CD45RA+ positively selected. Every receptor here comes from a man younger than 35 in good health.

This sequence joins TRBV5-6 and TRBJ1-3; 7 bases align to TRBD1. J lost 4 bases, V lost 0 bases, and 4 bases had no gene match. CDR1 and CDR2 from the germline V gene are SGHDT and YYEEEE. The CDR3 totals 15 residues. CDR3 amino acids: CASSLGTGGGNTIYF. In nucleotides, the CDR3 is TGTGCCAGCAGCTTGGGGACAGGTGGAGGAAACACCATATATTTT.

The chain employs TRBV5-1 and TRBJ2-5, with D unresolved. Germline V CDR1 and CDR2: SGHRS, YFSETQ. The CDR3 runs to 15 residues. V was clipped by 2 bases and J by 4 bases, with 15 bases between them. CDR3 sequence: CASSFGVSGGETQYF. The DNA of the CDR3 is TGCGCCAGCAGCTTTGGCGTGAGTGGTGGAGAGACCCAGTACTTC.

The chain carries TRBV30 and TRBJ2-3, with 7 bases fitting TRBD2. V was clipped by 2 bases and J by 6 bases; unmatched bases: 8. The CDR3 spans 14 residues. CDR1 and CDR2 from the germline V gene are GTSNPN and SVGIG (reference sequence). This CDR3 is CAWSPGTKVDTQYF. The CDR3, as DNA: TGTGCCTGGAGTCCCGGGACTAAAGTCGATACGCAGTATTTT.

This chain uses TRBV29-1 with TRBJ2-2, with unresolved D. The CDR3 is made up of 11 amino acids. Germline lookup yields CDR1 SQVTM and CDR2 ANQGSEA. The germline V and J ends were trimmed by 5 bases and 3 bases, with 4 bases remaining between them. DNA of the CDR3: TGCAGCGTTTCCCACACCGGGGAGCTGTTTTTT. Translating gives CSVSHTGELFF.

This chain links TRBV19 with TRBJ1-1, with a possible D match to TRBD1 (5 bases). The CDR3 extends over 13 amino acids. CDR1 is LNHDA, CDR2 SQIVND, per germline (reference sequence). The V end lost 7 bases, the J end lost 5 bases, and 14 bases lay between the germline ends. CDR3 residues: CASTNGARTEAFF. In DNA, the CDR3 is TGTGCCAGTACAAACGGGGCTAGAACTGAAGCTTTCTTT.

A remark on this clone: This sample includes further DNA sequences coding for the same CDR3. CDR3 nucleotides: TGTGCCAGCAGCTTGGACAGGGGGACCGGGGAGCTGTTTTTT. Translating it yields CASSLDRGTGELFF. This chain links TRBV5-6 with TRBJ2-2, with 8 positions matching TRBD1. With V trimmed by 0 bases and J by 5 bases, 0 bases remained unmatched. The CDR3 totals 14 residues. Germline V gene sequence: CDR1 SGHDT, CDR2 YYEEEE.

The chain links TRBV10-3 to TRBJ2-1, with 10 bases that match TRBD1. This CDR3 is 15 amino acids long. The germline V gene has CDR1 ENHRY and CDR2 SYGVKD. Trimming cost V 2 bases and J 9 bases; bases outside gene matches: 7. CDR3 sequence reads: CAISEPGQGQGEQFF. The CDR3, as DNA: TGTGCCATCAGTGAGCCGGGACAGGGGCAGGGTGAGCAGTTCTTC.